The 32 T cell receptor beta chains given below trace back to one sample, sequenced in a study of blood T cell repertoires in COVID-19. Here immunoSEQ multiplex PCR was the method, and the copy in TCRdb shows in-frame clones only, minus some. Here the sample spans fewer than 85,000 clones, approximately 80% being singletons. Sequencing was performed on peripheral blood. The receptors were gathered from a man aged 30 to 39 with COVID-19, enrolled during active disease.

This clone was counted a single time. Compared with germline, one end of the junction differs, possibly owing to a read error. The rearrangement links TRBV7-7 to TRBJ2-7; maybe TRBD1 (5 bases). CDR1 is SSHAT and CDR2 is FNYEAQ in the germline V gene (reference sequence). The CDR3 extends over 13 amino acids. The CDR3 region has the DNA TGTGCTAGCAGCTTAAGCCAGGGCCACGAGCAGTACTTC. Its protein product is CASSLSQGHEQYF.

The chain employs TRBV5-1 and TRBJ1-2; D gene unclear. In germline, CDR1 is SGHRS, CDR2 YFSETQ. The CDR3 spans 12 residues. V was pared by 5 bases and J by 3 bases, with 8 bases between. CDR3 residues: CASRETDYGYTF. As DNA, the CDR3 is TGCGCCAGCAGAGAAACGGACTATGGCTACACCTTC.

This chain uses TRBV29-1 with TRBJ2-5; D is perhaps TRBD1 (5 bases). V dropped 6 bases and J dropped 1 base, with 9 bases sitting between them. CDR1 and CDR2 from the germline V gene are SQVTM and ANQGSEA. This CDR3 comprises 12 residues. CDR3 loop: CSVTGPQETQYF. The DNA for the CDR3 is TGCAGCGTAACAGGACCCCAAGAGACCCAGTACTTC.

The chain recombines TRBV10-3 with TRBJ2-7, with a weak D call TRBD1 (6 bases). Germline CDR1 reads ENHRY; CDR2 reads SYGVKD. The CDR3 is 12 amino acids. Trimming shortened V by 8 bases and J by 4 bases, and 12 bases separated the two germline ends. The CDR3 DNA sequence: TGTGCCATCCGAACAGGGAGATACGAGCAGTACTTC. Encoded protein: CAIRTGRYEQYF.

In nucleotides, the CDR3 is TGTGCCAGCAGCCCAAATCTACAGGGTCGGAATTCCGGGGAGCTGTTTTTT. Translated: CASSPNLQGRNSGELFF. The chain joins TRBV11-2 to TRBJ2-2; tentative D call: TRBD1 (6 bases). Germline-derived CDR1 and CDR2 are SGHAT and FQNNGV. V shed 5 bases and J shed 6 bases, with 22 bases lying between them. CDR3 size: 17 residues.

The J gene is TRBJ2-3, the V gene TRBV19; 7 bases match TRBD2. CDR3 length: 16 amino acids. Trimming took 2 bases from V and 4 from J; bases not matched to a gene: 9. Germline V gives CDR1 LNHDA, CDR2 SQIVND (reference sequence). The CDR3 coding sequence is TGTGCCAGTAGTATAAGAGGCGGGAGCGGGGCAGATACGCAGTATTTT. As protein: CASSIRGGSGADTQYF.

The chain joins TRBV30 to TRBJ1-5; 8 bases align to TRBD1. Germline assignment: CDR1 GTSNPN and CDR2 SVGIG (reference sequence). The V and J ends lost 5 bases and 0 bases, in that order; junction bases with no gene match: 3. This CDR3 has 14 amino acids. CDR3 loop: CAWQQGDSNQPQHF. The CDR3 DNA is TGTGCCTGGCAACAGGGGGATAGCAATCAGCCCCAGCATTTT.

The rearrangement joins TRBV27 to TRBJ2-5; D call uncertain. CDR1 and CDR2 (germline): MNHEY, SMNVEV (reference sequence). The CDR3 extends over 14 amino acids. V shed 0 bases and J shed 3 bases, with 8 bases lying between them. DNA of the CDR3: TGTGCCAGCAGTTTATCCCTGCGTAAAGAGACCCAGTACTTC. This codes for CASSLSLRKETQYF.

This chain connects TRBV11-2 to TRBJ1-2; TRBD1 aligns across 8 bases. V was pared by 2 bases and J by 4 bases, with 12 bases of the junction left unmatched. This CDR3 has 17 amino acids. CDR1 SGHAT and CDR2 FQNNGV come from the germline V gene. Written as DNA, the CDR3 is TGTGCCAGCAGCTTAAGTTCAGGGGGCAATGGACTCTATGGCTACACCTTC. Its translation: CASSLSSGGNGLYGYTF. Looking up the rest from reference TRBV11-2 and TRBJ1-2 gives the full variable domain: EAGVAQSPRYKIIEKRQSVAFWCNPISGHATLYWYQQILGQGPKLLIQFQNNGVVDDSQLPKDRFSAERLKGVDSTLKIQPAKLEDSAVYLCASSLSSGGNGLYGYTFGSGTRLTVV.

This rearrangement joins TRBV25-1 to TRBJ2-7, with 9 bases identical to TRBD1. The junction had 9 bases not matched to a gene; V was cut back by 6 bases and J by 6 bases. The CDR3 is 14 amino acids. The germline V gene encodes CDR1 MGHDK and CDR2 SYGVNS. CDR3: CASSPGQGLGEQYF. CDR3 coding DNA: TGTGCCAGCAGCCCGGGACAGGGCCTTGGCGAGCAGTACTTC.

This clone appeared a single time. This sequence joins TRBV28 and TRBJ1-5; D is perhaps TRBD1 (5 bases). Trimming pared 8 bases from V and 1 base from J, leaving 15 bases between. Germline V gene sequence: CDR1 MDHEN, CDR2 SYDVKM. The CDR3 contains 15 residues. In nucleotides, the CDR3 is TGTGCCAGCCTTTGGGGCAGCAGAAGCAATCAGCCCCAGCATTTT. Amino acids: CASLWGSRSNQPQHF.

The chain uses TRBV19 and TRBJ2-3, with D tentatively TRBD2 (5 bases). The CDR3 loop spans 14 amino acids. V dropped 10 bases and J dropped 1 base, with 15 bases sitting between them. Germline V gene lookup returns CDR1 LNHDA and CDR2 SQIVND (reference sequence). The DNA for the CDR3 is TGTGCCACCTCGGACTCACTTCGCACAGATACGCAGTATTTT. Residues: CATSDSLRTDTQYF.

The V and J genes are TRBV7-2 and TRBJ2-7; 9 nucleotides align to TRBD1. Germline V gives CDR1 SGHTA, CDR2 FQGNSA. Trimming cost V 1 base and J 6 bases; bases outside gene matches: 7. This CDR3 is built from 15 residues. The CDR3 loop is CASSLVGTGMSEQYF. Here the CDR3 DNA reads TGTGCCAGCAGCTTAGTTGGGACAGGGATGAGCGAGCAGTACTTC.

The rearrangement joins TRBV11-2 to TRBJ2-2, with D possibly matching TRBD1 (7 bases). CDR1 is SGHAT, CDR2 FQNNGV, per germline. This CDR3 region has 17 residues. V lost 5 bases and J lost 2, with 18 bases in between. Written as DNA, the CDR3 is TGTGCCAGCAGCGTAGGAGGGGACAGCGCTAACACCGGGGAGCTGTTTTTT. It translates to CASSVGGDSANTGELFF.

The chain combines TRBV3-1 (or the pseudogene TRBV3-2) with TRBJ2-7; 7 nucleotides match TRBD2. V lost 4 bases to trimming and J lost 2 bases; unmatched junction nucleotides: 5. The CDR3 sequence is 14 residues long. Germline lookup yields CDR1 LGHDT and CDR2 YNNKEL (reference sequence). DNA of the CDR3: TGTGCCAGCAGCCCTGCTAGCGGCACCTACGAGCAGTACTTC. Residues: CASSPASGTYEQYF.

The gene calls are TRBV7-9 and TRBJ1-4; D uncertain. Per germline, CDR1 SEHNR and CDR2 FQNEAQ (reference sequence). Trimming removed 5 bases from V and 8 bases from J, with 18 bases in between. The CDR3 runs to 15 residues. CDR3 bases: TGTGCCAGCAGCCACTTGACTTTGACGGAAGAAAAACTGTTTTTT. It yields the protein CASSHLTLTEEKLFF.

This CDR3 is CASRRGLAGELFF. The DNA of the CDR3 is TGTGCCAGCAGGAGAGGACTAGCCGGGGAGCTGTTTTTT. The chain carries TRBV6-5 and TRBJ2-2; 7 bases match TRBD2. CDR1 is MNHEY and CDR2 is SVGAGI in the germline V gene. The V gene end was trimmed by 6 bases and the J gene end by 6 bases; junction bases not matched to a gene: 4. CDR3 length: 13 residues.

This chain links TRBV5-4 with TRBJ2-1, with 10 bases lining up with TRBD2. CDR3 length: 16 residues. V was clipped by 1 base and J by 8 bases; unmatched bases: 9. The germline CDR1 and CDR2 sequences are SGHNT and YYREEE (reference sequence). CDR3 nucleotides: TGTGCCAGCAGCTTGAAAATTTCCGGGACTAGCGATGAGCAGTTCTTC. Its protein is CASSLKISGTSDEQFF.

The chain recombines TRBV6-4 with TRBJ2-1; D might be TRBD1 (5 bases). V lost 3 bases, J lost 3 bases, and 6 bases lay in between. Germline CDR1 reads MRHNA; CDR2 reads SNTAGT. The CDR3 runs 13 residues. CDR3 sequence reads: CASSEDIYNEQFF. CDR3 coding DNA: TGTGCCAGCAGTGAGGACATCTACAATGAGCAGTTCTTC.

V is TRBV19 and J is TRBJ2-3, with TRBD2 identical over 7 bases. Germline CDR1 LNHDA, CDR2 SQIVND (reference sequence). The CDR3 length is 16 residues. Trimming at V came to 2 bases and at J to 2 bases, leaving 7 bases not matched to a gene. This CDR3 reads CASSILAASDTDTQYF. Written as DNA, the CDR3 is TGTGCCAGTAGTATACTAGCGGCCTCCGACACAGATACGCAGTATTTT.

The chain employs TRBV6-5 and TRBJ1-1, with 8 bases that match TRBD1. The CDR3 is 14 residues long. Germline V gives CDR1 MNHEY, CDR2 SVGAGI. V lost 2 bases and J lost 7; bases outside the gene matches: 6. The CDR3 sequence is CASSYGQGAVEAFF. The CDR3 nucleotides read TGTGCCAGCAGTTACGGGCAGGGGGCTGTTGAAGCTTTCTTT.

The J gene is TRBJ2-7, the V gene TRBV12-2; the D call of TRBD2 is as the table states it, not checked on the DNA. TRBV12-2 is a pseudogene. This CDR3 spans 17 amino acids. CDR3 nucleotides: TGTGCAAGTCGCTTACCTCCTCGGACTAGCGAGGAGTACGAGCAGTACTTC. Translating gives CASRLPPRTSEEYEQYF.

This rearrangement joins TRBV7-9 to TRBJ2-3; tentative D call: TRBD1 (6 bases). The CDR3 totals 16 residues. Germline CDR1 SEHNR, CDR2 FQNEAQ (reference sequence). Trimming took off 4 bases at V and 0 bases at J, with 14 bases between the two ends. CDR3 amino acids: CASSSNTGSSTDTQYF. The CDR3 coding sequence is TGTGCCAGCAGCTCAAATACAGGGTCCAGCACAGATACGCAGTATTTT.

The chain carries TRBV5-6 and TRBJ2-3; D might be TRBD2 (5 bases). V dropped 9 bases and J dropped 2 bases, with 13 bases sitting between them. From germline, CDR1 is SGHDT and CDR2 YYEEEE. This CDR3 is 13 amino acids long. CDR3 residues: CATHEGNTDTQYF. CDR3 DNA: TGTGCCACTCATGAGGGTAACACAGATACGCAGTATTTT.

V and J are TRBV11-3 and TRBJ2-3; 8 bases match TRBD1. With 5 bases clipped from V and 4 bases from J, the junction kept 11 bases outside the gene matches. The CDR3 is 16 amino acids. Per germline, CDR1 SGHNT and CDR2 YENEEA. CDR3 coding DNA: TGTGCCAGCAGCGCCGGACAGGGCTACACGGCAGATACGCAGTATTTT. This encodes CASSAGQGYTADTQYF.

V is TRBV5-4 and J is TRBJ1-6; maybe TRBD1 (5 bases). With 6 bases removed from V and 7 bases from J, the gap between germline ends came to 11 bases. This CDR3 is built from 13 residues. The germline gives CDR1 SGHNT, CDR2 YYREEE (reference sequence). The DNA for the CDR3 is TGTGCCAGCAACCGGGGGGGGAATTCACCCCTCCACTTT. This sequence encodes CASNRGGNSPLHF. Filled out from reference TRBV5-4 and TRBJ1-6, the complete variable domain reads ETGVTQSPTHLIKTRGQQVTLRCSSQSGHNTVSWYQQALGQGPQFIFQYYREEENGRGNFPPRFSGLQFPNYSSELNVNALELDDSALYLCASNRGGNSPLHFGNGTRLTVT.

The chain combines TRBV27 with TRBJ2-5, with 8 bases identical to TRBD1. V trimming: 8 bases; J trimming: 5 bases; junction bases outside the gene matches: 16. This CDR3 comprises 16 residues. Germline V gene data show CDR1 as MNHEY and CDR2 as SMNVEV (reference sequence). This chain's CDR3 is CASRRDRISQMETQYF. CDR3 nucleotide sequence: TGTGCCAGCCGAAGGGACAGGATTAGCCAAATGGAGACCCAGTACTTC.

The chain links TRBV29-1 to TRBJ2-7; a weak D match, TRBD2 (7 bases). Germline-derived CDR1 and CDR2 are SQVTM and ANQGSEA. V was pared by 7 bases and J by 3 bases, with 19 bases between. This CDR3 comprises 14 residues. The CDR3 nucleotides read TGCAGCGCACTCGGGGGGCCCGAACTCTACGAGCAGTACTTC. This gives the protein CSALGGPELYEQYF.

This clone was counted a few times. The rearrangement links TRBV3-1 (or the pseudogene TRBV3-2) to TRBJ2-1; 9 positions match TRBD2. This CDR3 comprises 19 residues. CDR1 and CDR2 from the germline V gene are LGHDT and YNNKEL (reference sequence). The ends lost 0 bases at V and 5 bases at J; junction bases unmatched: 14. CDR3 sequence reads: CASSQEVLAGAQLNNEQFF. The CDR3 region has the DNA TGTGCCAGCAGCCAAGAAGTGTTAGCGGGAGCGCAATTAAACAATGAGCAGTTCTTC.

CDR3 in DNA: TGTGCCTGGAGTGGGCCCCAGAGCGGGAGGGGCACAGATACGCAGTATTTT. Amino acid sequence: CAWSGPQSGRGTDTQYF. V usage is TRBV30 and J usage is TRBJ2-3; 10 nucleotides match TRBD2. Germline CDR1 reads GTSNPN; CDR2 reads SVGIG (reference sequence). The CDR3 runs to 17 residues. J lost 1 base, V lost 1 base, and 8 bases had no gene match.

This clone was counted between two and nine times. This chain connects TRBV3-1 (or the pseudogene TRBV3-2) to TRBJ2-1, with 8 nucleotides matching TRBD2. Losses at the gene ends were 6 bases for V and 3 bases for J; bases not matched to a gene: 10. The CDR3 is 16 amino acids. The germline CDR1 and CDR2 sequences are LGHDT and YNNKEL (reference sequence). As DNA, the CDR3 is TGTGCCAGCAGGTCCTCACTAGCGGACCTCTACAATGAGCAGTTCTTC. As protein: CASRSSLADLYNEQFF.

This clone was seen just once. The junction does not match germline at one end; this may be a read error. J is TRBJ1-2 and V is TRBV15; TRBD1 is a possible D gene (6 bases). The CDR3 contains 14 residues. The germline V gene has CDR1 LNHNV and CDR2 YYDKDF (reference sequence). CDR3 DNA sequence: TGTGCCACCAGCCGAGATGGGACAAATCGTGGCTACACCTTC. Its translation is CATSRDGTNRGYTF.